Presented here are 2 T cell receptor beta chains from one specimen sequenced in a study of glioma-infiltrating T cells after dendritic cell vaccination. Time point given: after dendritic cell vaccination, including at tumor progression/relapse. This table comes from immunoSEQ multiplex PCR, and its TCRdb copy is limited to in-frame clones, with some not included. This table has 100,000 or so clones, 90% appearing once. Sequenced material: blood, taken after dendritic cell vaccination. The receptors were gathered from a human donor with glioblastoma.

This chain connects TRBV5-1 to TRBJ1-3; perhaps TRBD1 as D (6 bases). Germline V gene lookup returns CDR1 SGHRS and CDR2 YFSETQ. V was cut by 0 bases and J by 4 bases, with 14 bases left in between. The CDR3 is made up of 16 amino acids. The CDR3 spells CASSLETGISGNTIYF. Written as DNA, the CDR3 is TGCGCCAGCAGCTTGGAAACAGGGATTTCGGGAAACACCATATATTTT.

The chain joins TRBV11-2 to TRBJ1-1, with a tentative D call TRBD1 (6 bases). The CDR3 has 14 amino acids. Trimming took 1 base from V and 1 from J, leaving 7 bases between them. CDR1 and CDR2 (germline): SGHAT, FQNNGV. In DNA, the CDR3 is TGTGCCAGCAGCTTAGTAGGGGGGAACACTGAAGCTTTCTTT. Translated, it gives CASSLVGGNTEAFF.